One sample yielded the 29 T cell receptor beta chains listed below, sequenced in a study of OX40 agonist ivuxolimab in advanced cancers. The repertoire was sequenced with immunoSEQ multiplex PCR; TCRdb's copy has only in-frame clones and lacks some. This table holds more than 25,000 clones, about 84% found once. The starting material was CD4+ or CD8+ T cells sorted from blood, obtained in a trial of the OX40 agonist ivuxolimab. The receptor source for this set is an adult with an advanced solid tumor such as melanoma, head and neck, liver or kidney cancer.

DNA for the CDR3: TGCGCCAGCAGCCTTCAGGGTCTTGGACAGCCCCAGCATTTT. It encodes CASSLQGLGQPQHF. The chain links TRBV4-1 to TRBJ1-5, with a possible D match to TRBD1 (5 bases). The CDR3 runs 14 residues. Deletions cut 4 bases from V and 7 bases from J, with 14 bases between. Germline CDR1 MGHRA, CDR2 YSYEKL.

This clone was seen more than once but under ten times. The chain carries TRBV28 and TRBJ2-6, with a tentative D call TRBD1 (6 bases). Per the germline V gene, CDR1 is MDHEN and CDR2 is SYDVKM. The CDR3 runs to 17 residues. Trimming took 6 bases from V and 0 from J, leaving 15 bases between them. The CDR3 DNA reads as TGTGCCAGCAGATCCTACAGGGTTGGCTCTGGGGCCAACGTCCTGACTTTC. Residues: CASRSYRVGSGANVLTF.

The genes are TRBV13 and TRBJ2-3; 12 bases align to TRBD2. The trim removed 5 bases at V and 6 bases at J, leaving 3 bases unmatched. Germline lookup yields CDR1 PRHDT and CDR2 FYEKMQ (reference sequence). CDR3 size: 14 residues. The CDR3: CASSRGLAGDTQYF. CDR3 bases: TGTGCCAGCAGCCGCGGACTAGCGGGGGATACGCAGTATTTT.

The V gene is TRBV29-1, the J gene TRBJ2-1; no reliable D call. The CDR3 extends over 11 amino acids. CDR1 is SQVTM, CDR2 ANQGSEA, per germline. In nucleotides, the CDR3 is TGCACCGGCCTCTCCTACAATGAGCAGTTCTTC. Translated: CTGLSYNEQFF.

The chain is built from TRBV2 and TRBJ2-2, with D maybe TRBD1 (5 bases). Germline CDR1 reads SNHLY; CDR2 reads FYNNEI. Trimming left V 10 bases short and J 4 bases short, with 16 bases between. This CDR3 region has 14 residues. CDR3 sequence: CAIERGFGTGELFF. The CDR3 DNA reads as TGTGCCATTGAAAGGGGTTTCGGCACCGGGGAGCTGTTTTTT.

The chain couples TRBV7-3 to TRBJ2-7; 8 bases are a match to TRBD1. V gave up 5 bases and J gave up 0 bases; unmatched junction bases: 9. Germline V gene lookup returns CDR1 SGHTA and CDR2 FQGTGA. CDR3 length: 16 residues. CDR3 loop: CASSGPGQVNSYEQYF. The CDR3 DNA follows: TGTGCCAGCAGCGGACCGGGACAGGTGAACTCCTACGAGCAGTACTTC.

As DNA, the CDR3 is TGCGCCAGCAGCAAACGCGGACTAGTCGAGCAGTACTTC. This codes for CASSKRGLVEQYF. This rearrangement joins TRBV5-1 to TRBJ2-7, with 7 bases matching TRBD2. Germline CDR1 reads SGHRS; CDR2 reads YFSETQ. V lost 4 bases and J lost 6; bases outside the gene matches: 7. CDR3 length: 13 residues.

The V and J genes are TRBV11-3 and TRBJ2-1; D possibly matches TRBD1 or TRBD2 (5 bases each). CDR3 length: 14 residues. Trimming shortened V by 0 bases and J by 14 bases, and 17 bases separated the two germline ends. Germline assignment: CDR1 SGHNT and CDR2 YENEEA. CDR3 region: CASSLDPSGTREFF. The CDR3 DNA sequence: TGTGCCAGCAGCTTAGACCCCTCGGGGACGAGAGAGTTCTTC.

V gene TRBV5-1 combines with J gene TRBJ2-2; TRBD2 agrees at 9 bases. This CDR3 comprises 16 residues. Per germline, CDR1 SGHRS and CDR2 YFSETQ. J gave up 5 bases and V 7 bases, and 12 bases lay outside the gene matches. The CDR3 protein is CASQSTGTSLTGELFF. The CDR3 bases are TGCGCCAGCCAATCCACCGGGACTAGCTTGACCGGGGAGCTGTTTTTT. The whole variable domain, remainder taken from reference TRBV5-1 and TRBJ2-2, is KAGVTQTPRYLIKTRGQQVTLSCSPISGHRSVSWYQQTPGQGLQFLFEYFSETQRNKGNFPGRFSGRQFSNSRSEMNVSTLELGDSALYLCASQSTGTSLTGELFFGEGSRLTVL.

This chain connects TRBV28 to TRBJ2-5, with no clear D. CDR1 and CDR2 from the germline V gene are MDHEN and SYDVKM. V was pared by 6 bases and J by 1 base, with 9 bases between. This CDR3 has 13 residues. The CDR3 DNA reads as TGTGCCAGCAGCCCAGACGGCCAAGAGACCCAGTACTTC. Translating gives CASSPDGQETQYF.

The V gene is TRBV4-1, the J gene TRBJ2-2; D perhaps matches TRBD1 (6 bases). Trimming pared 4 bases from V and 7 bases from J, leaving 10 bases between. The CDR3 spans 13 residues. The germline CDR1 and CDR2 sequences are MGHRA and YSYEKL. The CDR3 protein is CASSRQGFGELFF. CDR3 sequence (DNA): TGCGCCAGCAGCCGGCAGGGGTTCGGGGAGCTGTTTTTT.

The rearrangement joins TRBV25-1 to TRBJ1-3; 8 nucleotides line up with TRBD1. The CDR3 contains 15 residues. V shed 5 bases, J shed 0 bases, and the junction held 3 bases outside the gene matches. In germline, CDR1 is MGHDK, CDR2 SYGVNS. DNA for the CDR3: TGTGCCAGCAGTTCGGGACAGGCCTCTGGAAACACCATATATTTT. Translation: CASSSGQASGNTIYF.

The chain combines TRBV4-1 with TRBJ2-7, with 7 bases fitting TRBD1. The CDR3 length is 14 residues. The germline V gene has CDR1 MGHRA and CDR2 YSYEKL. V lost 3 bases and J lost 3; bases outside the gene matches: 5. CDR3 sequence: CASSHGTEVYEQYF. The DNA of the CDR3 is TGCGCCAGCAGCCACGGGACAGAGGTCTACGAGCAGTACTTC.

The table lists this clone with a count of one. The chain carries TRBV11-1 and TRBJ2-1, with D uncertain. Trimming shortened V by 2 bases and J by 2 bases, and 1 base separated the two germline ends. The CDR3 totals 12 residues. Germline values: CDR1 SGHAT, CDR2 FQDESV (reference sequence). The CDR3, as DNA: TGTGCCAGCAGCTTAACCTACAATGAGCAGTTCTTC. Amino acids: CASSLTYNEQFF.

This chain uses TRBV14 with TRBJ1-1; no clear D. The CDR3 totals 14 residues. Germline V lookup: CDR1 SGHDN, CDR2 FVKESK. The V end was cut by 4 bases, the J end by 2 bases, with 11 bases between. CDR3 sequence: CASSPGRLNTEAFF. In nucleotides, the CDR3 is TGTGCCAGCAGCCCCGGGCGGCTAAACACTGAAGCTTTCTTT.

The chain employs TRBV6-1 and TRBJ2-3, with TRBD2 matching over 9 bases. CDR1 MNHNS and CDR2 SASEGT come from the germline V gene. V was clipped by 2 bases and J by 2 bases; unmatched bases: 5. The CDR3 loop spans 16 amino acids. CDR3 DNA: TGTGCCAGCAGTGAATATCCTAGCGGGGCCACAGATACGCAGTATTTT. It codes for CASSEYPSGATDTQYF.

The chain's CDR3 is CASSSDWQETQYF. The CDR3 DNA follows: TGTGCCAGCAGTTCCGACTGGCAAGAGACCCAGTACTTC. The chain recombines TRBV27 with TRBJ2-5; D is undetermined. CDR1 is MNHEY, CDR2 SMNVEV, per germline (reference sequence). The V gene lost 4 bases and the J gene lost 2 bases, with 8 bases spanning the gap. The CDR3 is made up of 13 amino acids.

The V gene is TRBV7-9, the J gene TRBJ2-2, with D hard to call. There are 15 residues in the CDR3. V lost 6 bases and J 8 bases, leaving 19 bases between the germline ends. CDR1 is SEHNR and CDR2 is FQNEAQ in the germline V gene (reference sequence). The CDR3 nucleotides are TGTGCCAGCAGTCCCCGGAGTCTGGGTTTGGGGGAGCTGTTTTTT. It is translated as CASSPRSLGLGELFF.

The chain links TRBV5-4 to TRBJ2-7; no definite D call. V was shortened by 1 base and J by 5 bases, with 13 bases between the two germline ends. Germline lookup yields CDR1 SGHNT and CDR2 YYREEE (reference sequence). The CDR3 has 14 residues. As DNA, the CDR3 is TGTGCCAGCAGCTTGCTGGACGTCGAGGACGAGCAGTACTTC. Its protein is CASSLLDVEDEQYF.

This chain joins TRBV11-2 and TRBJ2-2; 7 bases map to TRBD2. CDR3 length: 14 amino acids. V lost 6 bases and J lost 4; bases outside the gene matches: 5. Germline CDR1 SGHAT, CDR2 FQNNGV. The CDR3 sequence: CASSYTGGTGELFF. The CDR3 DNA sequence: TGTGCCAGCAGTTACACGGGAGGCACCGGGGAGCTGTTTTTT.

This clone was seen a few times. CDR3 nucleotides: TGTGCCAGCAGCTTCGGGGGAGGGATCGCGAACACCGGGGAGCTGTTTTTT. This encodes CASSFGGGIANTGELFF. This sequence joins TRBV28 and TRBJ2-2, with 7 bases fitting TRBD2. Germline V lookup: CDR1 MDHEN, CDR2 SYDVKM. The V segment lost 6 bases and the J segment 0 bases; nucleotides outside the gene matches: 10. This CDR3 region has 17 residues. Together with reference TRBV28 and TRBJ2-2, the CDR3 gives the full variable domain: DVKVTQSSRYLVKRTGEKVFLECVQDMDHENMFWYRQDPGLGLRLIYFSYDVKMKEKGDIPEGYSVSREKKERFSLILESASTNQTSMYLCASSFGGGIANTGELFFGEGSRLTVL.

Only a few counts were recorded for this clone. This rearrangement joins TRBV6-5 to TRBJ1-5, with D uncertain. CDR1 and CDR2 from the germline V gene are MNHEY and SVGAGI. The CDR3 covers 11 residues. The V and J ends lost 6 bases and 10 bases respectively, with 10 bases between them. The CDR3 is CASSRNPPQHF. DNA for the CDR3: TGTGCCAGCAGCCGGAATCCCCCCCAGCATTTT.

The chain joins TRBV6-6 to TRBJ1-1; no firm D call. The CDR3 consists of 14 residues. Germline V lookup: CDR1 MNHNY, CDR2 SVGAGI (reference sequence). The germline V and J ends were trimmed by 2 bases and 1 base, with 8 bases remaining between them. CDR3 sequence: CASSYLRKNTEAFF. The CDR3 DNA follows: TGTGCCAGCAGTTACCTAAGGAAGAACACTGAAGCTTTCTTT.

This chain joins TRBV5-1 and TRBJ2-3; 14 positions agree with TRBD2. The CDR3 covers 19 residues. The V gene end was trimmed by 4 bases and the J gene end by 0 bases; junction bases not matched to a gene: 10. Germline CDR1 SGHRS, CDR2 YFSETQ. The CDR3 nucleotides read TGCGCCAGCAGCCCCGACCGGGGACTAGCGGGAGCTAGCACAGATACGCAGTATTTT. Its translation: CASSPDRGLAGASTDTQYF. Variable domain in full (rest from reference TRBV5-1 and TRBJ2-3): KAGVTQTPRYLIKTRGQQVTLSCSPISGHRSVSWYQQTPGQGLQFLFEYFSETQRNKGNFPGRFSGRQFSNSRSEMNVSTLELGDSALYLCASSPDRGLAGASTDTQYFGPGTRLTVL.

V and J are TRBV9 and TRBJ2-3, with TRBD1 as a possible D gene (5 bases). Germline values: CDR1 SGDLS, CDR2 YYNGEE. The V end was cut by 4 bases, the J end by 0 bases, with 12 bases between. The length of the CDR3 is 15 residues. CDR3 nucleotide sequence: TGTGCCAGCAGCCCCCCCGACAGCAGCACAGATACGCAGTATTTT. Translation gives CASSPPDSSTDTQYF. Supplemented by reference TRBV9 and TRBJ2-3, the full variable domain reads DSGVTQTPKHLITATGQRVTLRCSPRSGDLSVYWYQQSLDQGLQFLIQYYNGEERAKGNILERFSAQQFPDLHSELNLSSLELGDSALYFCASSPPDSSTDTQYFGPGTRLTVL.

The chain combines TRBV2 with TRBJ1-4, with no clear D. With 10 bases removed from V and 8 bases from J, the gap between germline ends came to 11 bases. The CDR3 covers 11 residues. Germline CDR1 is SNHLY and CDR2 is FYNNEI. CDR3 protein: CATVSGEKLFF. CDR3 DNA sequence: TGTGCCACCGTGAGCGGGGAAAAACTGTTTTTT.

The chain recombines TRBV2 with TRBJ2-1; the D is unclear. CDR1 is SNHLY, CDR2 FYNNEI, per germline. The ends were cut back, 4 bases at V and 7 bases at J, with 11 bases in the middle. The CDR3 sequence is 13 residues long. CDR3 sequence: CASSAGVANEQFF. The CDR3 DNA follows: TGTGCCAGCAGTGCCGGTGTAGCAAATGAGCAGTTCTTC. Full variable domain (missing parts from reference TRBV2 and TRBJ2-1): EPEVTQTPSHQVTQMGQEVILRCVPISNHLYFYWYRQILGQKVEFLVSFYNNEISEKSEIFDDQFSVERPDGSNFTLKIRSTKLEDSAMYFCASSAGVANEQFFGPGTRLTVL.

This chain links TRBV15 with TRBJ2-7, with 9 nucleotides matching TRBD2. CDR1 and CDR2 from the germline V gene are LNHNV and YYDKDF (reference sequence). J was trimmed by 0 bases and V by 0 bases; bases with no gene match: 15. The CDR3 extends over 20 amino acids. CDR3 residues: CATSRDNAGRSSGISYEQYF. CDR3 DNA: TGTGCCACCAGCAGAGATAATGCAGGGAGGTCTAGCGGGATCTCCTACGAGCAGTACTTC.

The chain has TRBV6-4 and TRBJ1-1; D remains ambiguous. The CDR3 is 13 amino acids. The V gene's germline CDR1 is MRHNA and CDR2 SNTAGT. V was trimmed by 6 bases and J by 1 base, leaving 9 bases between them. CDR3 DNA: TGTGCCAGCAGCGCGCGCGAGAACACTGAAGCTTTCTTT. It yields the protein CASSARENTEAFF.